One and the same sample provided the 2 T cell receptor beta chains below, sequenced in a study of vaccination effects on CD4 cells after COVID-19. Which antigens these TCRs recognize remains unknown. With the ViraFEST assay, the study expanded antigen-specific CD4+ T cells using viral peptide pools, then sequenced them. It was after nine to ten days of culture that CD4+ T cells were isolated. Either the BNT162b2 or mRNA-1273 vaccine was given to participants in two doses. Assay used: immunoSEQ multiplex PCR; TCRdb lists only in-frame clones, some missing. The sample contains approximately 29,000 clones, around 70% of which appear only once. The material was CD4+ T cells from PBMCs cultured with HCoV-NL63 spike peptides, obtained after COVID-19 vaccination. These receptor sequences come from a human donor who received a COVID-19 vaccine.

V usage is TRBV24-1 and J usage is TRBJ1-2; TRBD1 matches 8 bases. The CDR3 contains 13 residues. Trimming took 3 bases from V and 4 from J; bases not matched to a gene: 0. The germline V gene has CDR1 KGHDR and CDR2 SFDVKD. CDR3 nucleotides: TGTGCCACCAGTGATGGACAGGGCTATGGCTACACCTTC. Translated: CATSDGQGYGYTF.

V and J are TRBV7-2 and TRBJ2-5; possibly TRBD2 for D (7 bases). Germline V gene sequence: CDR1 SGHTA, CDR2 FQGNSA. Between the trimmed V and J ends, which lost 3 bases and 3 bases, there was a span of 11 bases. This CDR3 has 14 residues. The DNA for the CDR3 is TGTGCCAGCAGCTTCGGCGGGGGCGAAGAGACCCAGTACTTC. This sequence encodes CASSFGGGEETQYF.